This T cell receptor beta chain was sequenced in a study of T cell responses to AZD1222 COVID-19 vaccine. Overall study: The analysis combined second doses at about 4 or about 12 weeks.

Germline CDR1 is GTSNPN and CDR2 is SVGIG (reference sequence). This CDR3 is 14 amino acids long. Trimming cost V 1 base and J 0 bases, with 7 bases left between them. The study's findings and limits: Dominant at 160-218 and 743-854, vaccine-associated CD4 TCRs also spanned spike. No repertoire was sampled before or during the peak T cell response, only after it.

Produced via immunoSEQ multiplex PCR; TCRdb's table is partial and in-frame only. The sample includes 140,000 to 150,000 clones, around nine tenths of them seen just once. Notes on this clone: What it recognizes is unknown.

The source of this sequence is an adult in good health. Specimen: peripheral blood, collected on day 0 of AZD1222 vaccination. The chain employs TRBV30 and TRBJ1-3; no definite D call. CDR3 DNA: TGTGCCTGGAGTGCAACAGCCTCTGGAAACACCATATATTTT. Translation gives CAWSATASGNTIYF.